The clone carrying this T cell receptor beta chain was seen more than once but under ten times. The data were taken from a study of blood T cell repertoires in COVID-19. At the level of the study: Italy, Spain and the United States were the sources of the convalescent and acute COVID-19 samples.

The CDR3 consists of 15 residues. V gave up 5 bases and J gave up 0 bases, with 11 bases separating them. Germline loops: CDR1 SGHAT, CDR2 FQNNGV. Per the original data handling: Using reference gene primer amplification, nucleated cell counts were estimated. TCRdb's copy holds only in-frame clones and misses some; the assay was immunoSEQ multiplex PCR. V and J calls and clone size are given by that table; D and trimming were obtained from the DNA. Here the sample spans some 40,000 clones, around four fifths being singletons. This chain joins TRBV11-2 and TRBJ1-5; D is unresolved. This TCR derives from a man in his fifties or sixties with active or convalescent COVID-19. Sequenced material: peripheral blood. In DNA form, the CDR3 reads TGTGCCAGCAGCGTCACAGACCATAGCAATCAGCCCCAGCATTTT. As protein: CASSVTDHSNQPQHF.